These 13 T cell receptor beta chains came from one sample sequenced in a study of blood T cell repertoires in COVID-19. The data were produced by immunoSEQ multiplex PCR, yet TCRdb's version contains in-frame clones alone and is incomplete. The sample yields more than 150,000 clones, around 80% seen once. The sequencing sample was made of PBMCs or T cells enriched from blood (not recorded which). The receptors stem from a woman between 50 and 59 years old who had recovered from COVID-19.

V and J are TRBV25-1 and TRBJ1-2; D is unclear. Per germline, CDR1 MGHDK and CDR2 SYGVNS. Trimming stripped 5 bases from V and 5 bases from J, with 9 bases between. The length of the CDR3 is 12 residues. In nucleotides, the CDR3 is TGTGCCAGCAGTCCCGGAGGATATGGCTACACCTTC. It yields the protein CASSPGGYGYTF.

This chain joins TRBV5-4 and TRBJ2-3, with 11 bases that match TRBD2. V dropped 1 base and J dropped 3; count of bases not matched to a gene: 1. CDR1 and CDR2 from the germline V gene are SGHNT and YYREEE (reference sequence). The CDR3 has 15 amino acids. CDR3 protein: CASSLTSGRTDTQYF. DNA for the CDR3: TGTGCCAGCAGCTTGACTAGCGGGAGAACAGATACGCAGTATTTT. Filled out from reference TRBV5-4 and TRBJ2-3, the complete variable domain reads ETGVTQSPTHLIKTRGQQVTLRCSSQSGHNTVSWYQQALGQGPQFIFQYYREEENGRGNFPPRFSGLQFPNYSSELNVNALELDDSALYLCASSLTSGRTDTQYFGPGTRLTVL.

This clone was seen many times. This chain links TRBV9 with TRBJ2-1, with 7 positions matching TRBD1. The CDR3 runs 14 residues. V trimming: 0 bases; J trimming: 9 bases; junction bases outside the gene matches: 6. The germline V gene encodes CDR1 SGDLS and CDR2 YYNGEE. The CDR3 loop reads CASSVGRGGGEQFF. The CDR3, as DNA: TGTGCCAGCAGCGTAGGTCGAGGGGGCGGTGAGCAGTTCTTC.

The rearrangement links TRBV5-1 to TRBJ1-1; no clear D. The CDR3 sequence is 12 residues long. V was shortened by 5 bases and J by 2 bases, with 7 bases between the two germline ends. CDR1 is SGHRS, CDR2 YFSETQ, per germline. CDR3 nucleotide sequence: TGCGCCAGCAGTAGCGGAAACACTGAAGCTTTCTTT. It translates to CASSSGNTEAFF.

The chain recombines TRBV6-4 with TRBJ2-1; D gene ambiguous. Germline loops: CDR1 MRHNA, CDR2 SNTAGT. The CDR3 is 10 residues long. V lost 7 bases and J 8 bases, leaving 6 bases between the germline ends. CDR3 in DNA: TGTGCCAGCATCCCCGATGAGCAGTTCTTC. It yields the protein CASIPDEQFF.

This chain joins TRBV10-3 and TRBJ2-1; 7 bases fit TRBD2. V shed 8 bases and J 13 bases; nucleotides not matched to a gene: 14. Germline values: CDR1 ENHRY, CDR2 SYGVKD. The CDR3 totals 13 residues. For the CDR3, the DNA is TGTGCCATCGGGGGGGACGGAGCTGGGCGTCAGTTCTTC. Amino acid sequence: CAIGGDGAGRQFF.

The chain joins TRBV19 to TRBJ2-5; 16 nucleotides agree with TRBD2. Per the germline V gene, CDR1 is LNHDA and CDR2 is SQIVND (reference sequence). V shed 5 bases and J 2 bases; nucleotides not matched to a gene: 8. This CDR3 has 18 residues. CDR3: CASSLGLAGGIRQETQYF. Here the CDR3 DNA reads TGTGCCAGTAGTTTGGGACTAGCGGGAGGGATCCGACAAGAGACCCAGTACTTC.

A single count supports this clone. The chain carries TRBV28 and TRBJ2-7; TRBD2 agrees at 10 bases. Germline lookup yields CDR1 MDHEN and CDR2 SYDVKM. The length of the CDR3 is 14 residues. The V segment lost 7 bases and the J segment 5 bases; nucleotides outside the gene matches: 8. In nucleotides, the CDR3 is TGTGCCAGCATCGCTAGCGGGAGCAGGGACGAGCAGTACTTC. Protein product: CASIASGSRDEQYF.

The gene calls are TRBV5-4 and TRBJ2-3; 8 nucleotides agree with TRBD2. The V segment lost 7 bases and the J segment 4 bases; nucleotides outside the gene matches: 11. Germline lookup yields CDR1 SGHNT and CDR2 YYREEE (reference sequence). The CDR3 contains 15 residues. CDR3 loop: CASSLWGTRADTQYF. The CDR3 DNA is TGTGCCAGCTCCCTTTGGGGGACTAGGGCAGATACGCAGTATTTT.

The V call is TRBV11-3, the J call TRBJ1-1; D is possibly TRBD1 (5 bases). Germline V gives CDR1 SGHNT, CDR2 YENEEA. The CDR3 length is 15 residues. V was trimmed by 1 base and J by 6 bases, leaving 15 bases between them. CDR3 sequence reads: CASSLGVRAGPEAFF. The CDR3 DNA is TGTGCCAGCAGCTTAGGGGTTCGAGCAGGGCCTGAAGCTTTCTTT.

This clone was seen just once. The CDR3 here is CASSLTSGVRETQYF. DNA of the CDR3: TGTGCCAGCAGTTTGACCAGCGGGGTTCGAGAGACCCAGTACTTC. The chain carries TRBV7-2 and TRBJ2-5; TRBD2 matches 7 bases. The V gene end was trimmed by 6 bases and the J gene end by 4 bases; junction bases not matched to a gene: 11. Germline CDR1 is SGHTA and CDR2 is FQGNSA. This CDR3 has 15 residues.

This clone was picked up one time. V is TRBV11-3 and J is TRBJ2-7; 9 bases align to TRBD1. Per the germline V gene, CDR1 is SGHNT and CDR2 is YENEEA. This CDR3 has 14 residues. Trimming took 5 bases from V and 5 from J; bases not matched to a gene: 7. The CDR3 region has the DNA TGTGCCAGCAGCCCACAGGGGGCATTACACGAGCAGTACTTC. Its translation: CASSPQGALHEQYF.

The chain has TRBV7-9 and TRBJ2-1; D uncertain. Germline lookup yields CDR1 SEHNR and CDR2 FQNEAQ (reference sequence). CDR3 length: 14 residues. The ends were cut back, 3 bases at V and 0 bases at J, with 6 bases in the middle. CDR3 coding DNA: TGTGCCAGCAGCTTGTCTACCTCCTACAATGAGCAGTTCTTC. Encoded protein: CASSLSTSYNEQFF. Supplemented by reference TRBV7-9 and TRBJ2-1, the full variable domain reads DTGVSQNPRHKITKRGQNVTFRCDPISEHNRLYWYRQTLGQGPEFLTYFQNEAQLEKSRLLSDRFSAERPKGSFSTLEIQRTEQGDSAMYLCASSLSTSYNEQFFGPGTRLTVL.